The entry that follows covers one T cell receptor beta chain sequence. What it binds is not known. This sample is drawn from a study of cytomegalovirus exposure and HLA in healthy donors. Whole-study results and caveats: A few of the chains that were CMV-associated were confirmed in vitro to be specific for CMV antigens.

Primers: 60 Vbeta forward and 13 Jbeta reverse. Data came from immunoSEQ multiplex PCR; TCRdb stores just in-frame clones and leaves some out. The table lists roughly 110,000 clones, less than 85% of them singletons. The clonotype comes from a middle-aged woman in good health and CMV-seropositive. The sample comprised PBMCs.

The CDR3 DNA reads as TGTGCCTGGAGTGTAGACTCCAATCAGCCCCAGCATTTT. It encodes CAWSVDSNQPQHF. The V call is TRBV30, the J call TRBJ1-5; no definite D call. This CDR3 contains 13 residues. Trimming took 0 bases from V and 3 from J, leaving 6 bases between them. Germline values: CDR1 GTSNPN, CDR2 SVGIG (reference sequence).